The sequence of this T cell receptor (beta chain) was determined in a study of early T cells in non-severe SARS-CoV-2 infection. TCRdb re-analysed the 5' RACE reads in MiXCR, keeping a single row per CDR3 protein. Counted here are tens of thousands of distinct CDR3 sequences, under 15% occurring once; the ten biggest clones make up approximately 4.8%. V was trimmed by 2 bases and J by 6 bases, leaving 13 bases between them. The CDR3 loop spans 14 amino acids. CDR1 and CDR2 (germline): MNHEY, SMNVEV (reference sequence). The receptor's source is an adult who was a healthcare worker with PCR-confirmed SARS-CoV-2 infection or an uninfected control (not recorded which). The sample consisted of whole blood. The rearrangement uses TRBV27 and TRBJ1-2, with D maybe TRBD1 (5 bases). DNA of the CDR3: TGTGCCAGCAGTTTAACGTCGGCAGGGAATGGCTACACCTTC. It translates to CASSLTSAGNGYTF.